The 12 T cell receptor beta chains reported below all come from one sample, sequenced in a study of blood T cell repertoires in COVID-19. Libraries were prepared by immunoSEQ multiplex PCR; TCRdb keeps only in-frame clonotypes and omits some of them. The sample records 150,000 to 250,000 clones, almost 85% being singletons. Specimen: peripheral blood. The source of these receptors is a human donor with acute or convalescent COVID-19. The donor label of this sample is uncertain.

This clone has a handful of counts. The J gene is TRBJ2-7, the V gene TRBV19; D is possibly TRBD1 (5 bases). There are 15 residues in the CDR3. CDR1 and CDR2 from the germline V gene are LNHDA and SQIVND (reference sequence). The V gene lost 0 bases and the J gene lost 2 bases, with 11 bases spanning the gap. The CDR3: CASSIDRTPTYEQYF. The CDR3 DNA reads as TGTGCCAGTAGTATAGATCGGACACCCACCTACGAGCAGTACTTC.

The V and J genes are TRBV2 and TRBJ1-2; TRBD1 is a possible D gene (5 bases). Trimming removed 4 bases from V and 7 bases from J, with 10 bases in between. The CDR3 is 12 residues long. Germline loops: CDR1 SNHLY, CDR2 FYNNEI. CDR3 in amino acids: CASSGGDGGYTF. CDR3 sequence (DNA): TGTGCCAGCAGTGGGGGGGACGGTGGCTACACCTTC.

The chain uses TRBV19 and TRBJ1-4, with TRBD1 matching 11 bases. The trim removed 4 bases at V and 6 bases at J, leaving 1 base unmatched. Germline loops: CDR1 LNHDA, CDR2 SQIVND (reference sequence). This CDR3 has 14 amino acids. This CDR3 reads CASSRTGGDEKLFF. CDR3 nucleotides: TGTGCCAGTAGTAGGACAGGGGGCGATGAAAAACTGTTTTTT.

The chain joins TRBV19 to TRBJ1-4; 8 positions match TRBD1. Germline V gives CDR1 LNHDA, CDR2 SQIVND (reference sequence). The CDR3 has 14 amino acids. The V and J ends lost 5 bases and 4 bases, in that order; junction bases with no gene match: 3. DNA of the CDR3: TGTGCCAGTAGTGACAGGGGAAGTAATGAAAAACTGTTTTTT. It encodes CASSDRGSNEKLFF.

V usage is TRBV18 and J usage is TRBJ1-1, with TRBD1 matching over 8 bases. This CDR3 comprises 15 residues. CDR1 is KGHSH, CDR2 LQKENI, per germline. V trimming: 3 bases; J trimming: 4 bases; junction bases outside the gene matches: 7. In DNA form, the CDR3 reads TGTGCCAGCTCACCGCGACAGGGGTCGGGCACTGAAGCTTTCTTT. Amino acid sequence: CASSPRQGSGTEAFF.

The chain is built from TRBV29-1 and TRBJ1-2; 8 bases line up with TRBD1. Germline loops: CDR1 SQVTM, CDR2 ANQGSEA. V gave up 3 bases and J gave up 2 bases; unmatched junction bases: 2. The CDR3 is made up of 13 amino acids. CDR3 protein: CSVDRGLNYGYTF. The CDR3 DNA follows: TGCAGCGTTGACAGGGGGCTGAACTATGGCTACACCTTC.

CDR3 in amino acids: CSVARGNEQFF. The CDR3 coding sequence is TGCAGCGTTGCCAGGGGCAATGAGCAGTTCTTC. The chain links TRBV29-1 to TRBJ2-1; the D gene is possibly TRBD1 (6 bases). Germline lookup yields CDR1 SQVTM and CDR2 ANQGSEA. The germline V and J ends were trimmed by 4 bases and 6 bases, with 7 bases remaining between them. CDR3 length equals 11 residues.

The chain recombines TRBV5-6 with TRBJ1-2; no clear D gene. This CDR3 region has 11 residues. Germline assignment: CDR1 SGHDT and CDR2 YYEEEE. V gave up 4 bases and J gave up 4 bases, with 5 bases separating them. The CDR3 DNA reads TGTGCCAGCAGCGGAGGCTATGGCTACACCTTC. Translated: CASSGGYGYTF.

V usage is TRBV10-3 and J usage is TRBJ1-6, with no clear D. Germline V CDR1 and CDR2: ENHRY, SYGVKD. The CDR3 consists of 14 residues. V gave up 5 bases and J gave up 7 bases, with 12 bases separating them. The CDR3 sequence: CAISTSVWNSPLHF. The CDR3 DNA reads as TGTGCCATCAGTACCAGCGTCTGGAATTCACCCCTCCACTTT.

The rearrangement joins TRBV28 to TRBJ2-5; 7 nucleotides line up with TRBD2. The CDR3 has 11 amino acids. Losses at the gene ends were 6 bases for V and 9 bases for J; bases not matched to a gene: 4. The germline V gene encodes CDR1 MDHEN and CDR2 SYDVKM. The CDR3 here is CASRGRVAQYF. CDR3 DNA: TGTGCCAGCAGGGGGAGGGTCGCCCAGTACTTC.

This chain uses TRBV9 with TRBJ1-3; D possibly corresponds to TRBD1 (5 bases). Germline V gene sequence: CDR1 SGDLS, CDR2 YYNGEE. This CDR3 has 15 amino acids. V was shortened by 0 bases and J by 4 bases, with 11 bases between the two germline ends. The CDR3 sequence is CASSVGQLGGNTIYF. The CDR3 DNA follows: TGTGCCAGCAGCGTAGGACAGTTGGGAGGAAACACCATATATTTT.

The J gene is TRBJ1-2, the V gene TRBV6-6; 7 positions agree with TRBD1. CDR1 is MNHNY, CDR2 SVGAGI, per germline (reference sequence). The CDR3 length is 16 residues. With 0 bases clipped from V and 10 bases from J, the junction kept 14 bases outside the gene matches. The CDR3 bases are TGTGCCAGCAGTTACTCCCCAACGACAGGGATATTTGACTACACCTTC. Its translation is CASSYSPTTGIFDYTF.